This TCR beta chain was profiled in a study of cytomegalovirus exposure and HLA in healthy donors. Study overall: A subsequent analysis stated that the 120 or so validation repertoires were run on the same platform as the approximately 710 first-cohort repertoires. General study points: According to the study, 160 or so TCR beta chains were cytomegalovirus-associated. In vitro assays verified that a few CMV-associated chains recognized CMV antigens specifically.

Clones were read by immunoSEQ multiplex PCR, and TCRdb kept only the in-frame ones, dropping some. The sample consists of about 190,000 clones, 80% to 85% of them appearing once. This clone has only a few counts. Its antigen is not known. The germline CDR1 and CDR2 sequences are SEHNR and FQNEAQ (reference sequence). This CDR3 has 13 residues. With V trimmed by 3 bases and J by 8 bases, 5 bases remained unmatched. The TCR originated in a woman aged 18-29 years in good health and CMV-seropositive. J is TRBJ1-2 and V is TRBV7-9; 8 nucleotides agree with TRBD1. The sample was PBMCs. The CDR3 nucleotides are TGTGCCAGCAGCTTGGTTGCAGGGGGCGGCTACACCTTC. It specifies CASSLVAGGGYTF.